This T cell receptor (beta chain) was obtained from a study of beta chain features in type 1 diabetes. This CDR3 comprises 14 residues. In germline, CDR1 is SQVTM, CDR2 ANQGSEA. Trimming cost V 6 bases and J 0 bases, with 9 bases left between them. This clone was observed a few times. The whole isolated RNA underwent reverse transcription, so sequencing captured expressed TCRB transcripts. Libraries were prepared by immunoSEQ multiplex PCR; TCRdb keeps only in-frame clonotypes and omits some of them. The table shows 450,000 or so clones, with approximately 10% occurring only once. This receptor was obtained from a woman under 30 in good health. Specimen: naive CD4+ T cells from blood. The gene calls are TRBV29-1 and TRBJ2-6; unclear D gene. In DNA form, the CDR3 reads TGCAGCGTGATAGGGCTCTCTGGGGCCAACGTCCTGACTTTC. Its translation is CSVIGLSGANVLTF.